A selection of T cell receptor beta chains follows, all from one sample in a study of T cell changes during pregnancy in multiple sclerosis. TCRdb's copy holds only in-frame clones and misses some; the assay was immunoSEQ multiplex PCR. The sample has over 90,000 clones, 92% seen once. This specimen was peripheral blood, taken after pregnancy. Receptor source: a female donor with multiple sclerosis, enrolled in a pregnancy study. Each CDR3 is given with its conserved first and last residue. A D gene is named only where the DNA matches it firmly. Where a row states a size, it is once, few, many or the class of an expanded clone; other rows omit it.

CDR3 protein | CDR3 DNA | J gene | clone size | D gene | V gene
CASSPFEDSMRGNTIYF | TGTGCCAGTAGTCCCTTCGAGGACTCAATGAGAGGAAACACCATATATTTT | TRBJ1-3 | . | . | TRBV19
CASGRDLAEAFF | TGTGCCAGCGGCCGGGATCTCGCTGAAGCTTTCTTT | TRBJ1-1 | . | . | TRBV25-1
CASSLDRLNTEAFF | TGTGCCAGCAGCTTAGACAGATTGAACACTGAAGCTTTCTTT | TRBJ1-1 | . | . | TRBV7-3
CASSLMARSEQYF | TGTGCCAGCAGTTTAATGGCTAGGAGCGAGCAGTACTTC | TRBJ2-7 | . | . | TRBV27
CASSLTSGTYEQYF | TGTGCCAGCAGCTTGACTAGCGGGACATACGAGCAGTACTTC | TRBJ2-7 | . | TRBD2 | TRBV7-8
CASSTRGNQPQHF | TGCGCCAGCAGCACCCGGGGCAATCAGCCCCAGCATTTT | TRBJ1-5 | . | . | TRBV5-1
CASRTGIGGYEQYF | TGTGCCAGCAGAACAGGGATTGGTGGCTACGAGCAGTACTTC | TRBJ2-7 | once | . | TRBV6-1
CASIWGRRRSEQFF | TGTGCCAGCATCTGGGGTAGGAGGAGAAGTGAGCAGTTCTTC | TRBJ2-1 | . | . | TRBV28
CASSQEGGGRGLSNEQFF | TGTGCCAGCAGCCAAGAAGGCGGTGGCAGGGGGCTGAGCAATGAGCAGTTCTTC | TRBJ2-1 | once | TRBD1 | TRBV4-2
CASSFAGGLMYYEQYF | TGTGCCAGCAGCTTCGCCGGGGGGCTCATGTACTACGAGCAGTACTTC | TRBJ2-7 | . | . | TRBV5-5
CASSRERSITGELFF | TGTGCCAGCAGTCGTGAAAGGAGCATCACCGGGGAGCTGTTTTTT | TRBJ2-2 | many | . | TRBV7-3
CASSDSSYEQYF | TGTGCCAGCAGCGACAGTTCCTACGAGCAGTACTTC | TRBJ2-7 | . | . | TRBV5-8
CASSGQPNTEAFF | TGCGCCAGCAGTGGACAGCCGAACACTGAAGCTTTCTTT | TRBJ1-1 | few | . | TRBV4-1
CASSRTSGSVQETQYF | TGCGCCAGCAGCCGGACTAGCGGGAGTGTCCAAGAGACCCAGTACTTC | TRBJ2-5 | . | TRBD2 | TRBV5-1
CAWSTLAGNEQYF | TGTGCCTGGAGTACCCTAGCGGGAAACGAGCAGTACTTC | TRBJ2-7 | . | TRBD2 | TRBV30
CASIADRVGSYNEQFF | TGTGCCAGCATCGCGGACAGGGTGGGCTCCTACAATGAGCAGTTCTTC | TRBJ2-1 | . | TRBD1 | TRBV5-4
CASSQDWERSSYNEQFF | TGCGCCAGCAGCCAAGATTGGGAGCGGAGCTCCTACAATGAGCAGTTCTTC | TRBJ2-1 | . | . | TRBV4-1
CASREEVRTGELFF | TGCGCCAGCAGAGAGGAGGTACGGACCGGGGAGCTGTTTTTT | TRBJ2-2 | . | . | TRBV10-2
CASARVFDTEAFF | TGTGCCAGCGCCAGGGTATTTGACACTGAAGCTTTCTTT | TRBJ1-1 | . | . | TRBV6-1
CASSLEGTGSNYGYTF | TGCGCCAGCAGCCTGGAAGGGACAGGAAGCAACTATGGCTACACCTTC | TRBJ1-2 | . | TRBD1 | TRBV5-1
CASSLAGAGQPQHF | TGTGCCAGCAGCCTGGCGGGGGCTGGTCAGCCCCAGCATTTT | TRBJ1-5 | . | . | TRBV27
CASSARDRANEKLFF | TGTGCCAGCAGCGCCCGGGACAGGGCTAATGAAAAACTGTTTTTT | TRBJ1-4 | . | TRBD1 | TRBV11-2
CASSEGLPNTEAFF | TGTGCCAGCAGTGAAGGTCTTCCGAACACTGAAGCTTTCTTT | TRBJ1-1 | . | . | TRBV2
CASSLGAGEDTQYF | TGTGCCAGCAGCTTAGGAGCGGGAGAAGATACGCAGTATTTT | TRBJ2-3 | . | TRBD2 | TRBV11-2
CASSPRGSGANVLTF | TGTGCCAGCAGCCCCAGGGGCTCCGGGGCCAACGTCCTGACTTTC | TRBJ2-6 | . | . | TRBV6-6
CASSEPGKIPYEQYF | TGTGCCAGCAGTGAACCCGGGAAAATTCCCTACGAGCAGTACTTC | TRBJ2-7 | . | . | TRBV6-1
CASSLLGGGGQETQYF | TGTGCCAGCAGCTTATTAGGGGGAGGGGGCCAAGAGACCCAGTACTTC | TRBJ2-5 | . | . | TRBV7-2
CASSLAGGEGSYTF | TGCGCCAGCAGCTTGGCCGGGGGTGAGGGCAGCTACACCTTC | TRBJ1-2 | . | . | TRBV5-1
CASSVGWATYEQYF | TGTGCCAGCAGCGTAGGGTGGGCCACCTACGAGCAGTACTTC | TRBJ2-7 | once | . | TRBV9
CASGRVNEKLFF | TGTGCCAGCGGGAGGGTTAATGAAAAACTGTTTTTT | TRBJ1-4 | . | . | TRBV7-8
CASSSGLAGGSTDTQYF | TGTGCCAGCAGCTCGGGACTAGCGGGGGGAAGCACAGATACGCAGTATTTT | TRBJ2-3 | . | TRBD2 | TRBV9
CASTRTGIYEKLFF | TGTGCCAGCACCAGGACAGGGATTTATGAAAAACTGTTTTTT | TRBJ1-4 | . | TRBD1 | TRBV6-1
CASSFLAGTDTQYF | TGTGCCAGCAGTTTTTTAGCGGGGACAGATACGCAGTATTTT | TRBJ2-3 | . | TRBD2 | TRBV28
CASSPAGGVSYNEQFF | TGTGCCAGCAGCCCCGCGGGGGGGGTATCCTACAATGAGCAGTTCTTC | TRBJ2-1 | . | TRBD2 | TRBV5-4
CASSQVEGASYEQYF | TGCGCCAGCAGCCAAGTCGAAGGGGCCTCCTACGAGCAGTACTTC | TRBJ2-7 | . | . | TRBV4-1
CSARVRNEQFF | TGCAGTGCTAGGGTGAGAAATGAGCAGTTCTTC | TRBJ2-1 | . | . | TRBV20-1
CASATFVPGTPLHF | TGTGCCAGCGCCACCTTTGTCCCAGGAACACCCCTCCACTTT | TRBJ1-6 | . | . | TRBV11-2
CASSSSGLSTDTQYF | TGTGCCAGCAGCTCTAGCGGTTTAAGCACAGATACGCAGTATTTT | TRBJ2-3 | . | TRBD2 | TRBV2
CASSFWGRGETQYF | TGTGCCAGCAGCTTCTGGGGCAGGGGTGAGACCCAGTACTTC | TRBJ2-5 | once | . | TRBV5-8
CASSEGAGGSTDTQYF | TGTGCCAGCAGCGAGGGAGCGGGAGGGTCCACAGATACGCAGTATTTT | TRBJ2-3 | . | TRBD2 | TRBV9
CASTTYKDIYEQYF | TGTGCCAGCACGACTTACAAGGATATCTACGAGCAGTACTTC | TRBJ2-7 | . | . | TRBV7-8